This TCR beta chain was identified during a study of shared clonotypes between healthy human individuals. Terminally differentiated effector memory CD45RA+ cells were left out of the naive CD8 fraction, which was CD45RO-negative and positively selected for CCR7. Donors, healthy HIV-negative adults, lacked recent acute infections or vaccinations. Using immunoSEQ multiplex PCR, the repertoire was profiled, and TCRdb retains in-frame clones only, with some absent. The table shows 1.5 million to 2.5 million clones, with about 95% occurring only once. Turning to this clone: What it binds is not known.

Overall study findings and caveats: A handful of donors had approximately 4.6% of their naive CD4 clonotypes in common.

After removal of 4 bases from V and 4 bases from J, the junction contained 6 bases not matched to a gene. Per germline, CDR1 MNHNY and CDR2 SVGAGI (reference sequence). The CDR3 has 15 residues. This TCR derives from a man aged 18 to 35 in good health. The chain employs TRBV6-6 and TRBJ2-2, with TRBD1 matching 7 bases. Sample: naive CD8+ T cells sorted from blood. CDR3 nucleotide sequence: TGTGCCAGCAGTTCAATCGACAGGGCCACCGGGGAGCTGTTTTTT. Its protein is CASSSIDRATGELFF.